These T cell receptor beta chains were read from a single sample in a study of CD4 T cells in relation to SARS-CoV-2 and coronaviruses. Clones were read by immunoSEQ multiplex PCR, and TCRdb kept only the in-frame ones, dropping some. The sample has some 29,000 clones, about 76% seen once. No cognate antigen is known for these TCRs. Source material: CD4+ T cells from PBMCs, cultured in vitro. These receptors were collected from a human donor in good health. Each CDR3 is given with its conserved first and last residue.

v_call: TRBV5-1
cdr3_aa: CASSPGQGSKRGELFF

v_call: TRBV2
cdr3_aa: CASTKRTSQETQYF

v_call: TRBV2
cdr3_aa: CASTEQETQETQYF

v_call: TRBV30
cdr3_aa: CAWSVSRPLVYGYTF

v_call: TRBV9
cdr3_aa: CASSVVDRKNTEAFF

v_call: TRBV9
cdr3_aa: CASSPRDSGDYEQYF

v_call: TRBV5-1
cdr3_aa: CASSLGGAGNQPQHF

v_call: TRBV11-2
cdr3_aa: CASSADLGREGHEQFF

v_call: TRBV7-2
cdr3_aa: CASSVSGTVSEQYF

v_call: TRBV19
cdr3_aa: CASRIGGNSDEAFF

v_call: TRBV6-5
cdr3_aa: CASSYSGGYEKLFF

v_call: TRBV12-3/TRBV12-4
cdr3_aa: CASSYGYEQYF

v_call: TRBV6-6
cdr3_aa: CASSYAGSYMNTEAFF

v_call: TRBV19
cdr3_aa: CASQGNAGVITDTQYF

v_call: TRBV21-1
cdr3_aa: CASSPSYEQYF

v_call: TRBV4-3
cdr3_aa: CASSQEGPGLGYEQYF

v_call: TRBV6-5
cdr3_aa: CASRDPRRANYGYTF

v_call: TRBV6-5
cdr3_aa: CASSYSQLNTEAFF

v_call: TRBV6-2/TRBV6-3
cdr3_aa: CASSRTPGWNTEAFF

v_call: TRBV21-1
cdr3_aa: CASSKTIHRTIYNEQFF

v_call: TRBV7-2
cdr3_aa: CASSLDPRPGALTDTQYF

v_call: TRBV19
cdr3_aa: CASTPGLPFSYGYTF

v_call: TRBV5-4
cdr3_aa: CASSLMGEGSNQPQHF